Shown below are 11 T cell receptor beta chains from a single sample sequenced in a study of PD-1 blockade in classical Hodgkin lymphoma. Stated time point: newly diagnosed, previously untreated cHL patient sample. The method was immunoSEQ multiplex PCR; TCRdb's version includes in-frame clones alone and lacks a portion of them. The sample has around 30,000 clones, approximately 89% seen once; the top ten hold under 4%. What was sequenced was peripheral blood mononuclear cells (PBMCs). The receptors stem from a human donor with classical Hodgkin lymphoma.

This chain links TRBV5-5 with TRBJ2-7, with TRBD1 matching 8 bases. The CDR3 is 14 amino acids. CDR1 and CDR2 (germline): SGHKS, YYEKEE (reference sequence). Losses at the gene ends were 5 bases for V and 3 bases for J; bases not matched to a gene: 7. Here the CDR3 reads CASSLTGDFYEQYF. The CDR3 nucleotides read TGTGCCAGCAGTTTGACAGGGGACTTCTACGAGCAGTACTTC.

The chain is built from TRBV7-2 and TRBJ2-2; 7 bases match TRBD1. The CDR3 is 17 residues long. The V gene end was trimmed by 0 bases and the J gene end by 0 bases; junction bases not matched to a gene: 4. Germline V gives CDR1 SGHTA, CDR2 FQGNSA. The CDR3 loop reads CASSLAPGTANTGELFF. CDR3 nucleotides: TGTGCCAGCAGCTTAGCCCCCGGGACAGCGAACACCGGGGAGCTGTTTTTT. Full variable domain (outside the CDR3, taken from reference TRBV7-2 and TRBJ2-2): GAGVSQSPSNKVTEKGKDVELRCDPISGHTALYWYRQSLGQGLEFLIYFQGNSAPDKSGLPSDRFSAERTGGSVSTLTIQRTQQEDSAVYLCASSLAPGTANTGELFFGEGSRLTVL.

This chain joins TRBV2 and TRBJ2-7; a possible D gene is TRBD1 (6 bases). The CDR3 length is 12 residues. Germline CDR1 is SNHLY and CDR2 is FYNNEI. CDR3 sequence reads: CASGARTYEQYF. DNA of the CDR3: TGTGCATCAGGGGCTAGGACCTACGAGCAGTACTTC.

This clone appeared once. The rearrangement uses TRBV28 and TRBJ1-2, with 8 nucleotides matching TRBD1. CDR1 is MDHEN and CDR2 is SYDVKM in the germline V gene. This CDR3 has 12 amino acids. Trimming took 6 bases from V and 4 from J; bases not matched to a gene: 1. CDR3 DNA: TGTGCCAGCAGGGGGACAGGCTATGGCTACACCTTC. As protein: CASRGTGYGYTF.

This chain uses TRBV11-2 with TRBJ2-6; weak D call: TRBD1 (6 bases). V was cut by 1 base and J by 1 base, with 11 bases left in between. Germline assignment: CDR1 SGHAT and CDR2 FQNNGV. This CDR3 is built from 17 residues. CDR3 sequence (DNA): TGTGCCAGCAGCTTAGTCAGGGGCCGATCTGGGGCCAACGTCCTGACTTTC. This sequence encodes CASSLVRGRSGANVLTF.

The chain uses TRBV9 and TRBJ2-2; D is undetermined. Germline CDR1 and CDR2: SGDLS and YYNGEE. The CDR3 covers 13 residues. Trimming pared 7 bases from V and 1 base from J, leaving 8 bases between. CDR3 in amino acids: CASSYLNTGELFF. The CDR3 DNA follows: TGTGCCAGCTCGTACCTGAACACCGGGGAGCTGTTTTTT. Variable domain in full (rest from reference TRBV9 and TRBJ2-2): DSGVTQTPKHLITATGQRVTLRCSPRSGDLSVYWYQQSLDQGLQFLIQYYNGEERAKGNILERFSAQQFPDLHSELNLSSLELGDSALYFCASSYLNTGELFFGEGSRLTVL.

The CDR3 is CASSLPLNGYTF. In DNA, the CDR3 is TGTGCCAGCAGTTTACCCCTGAACGGCTACACCTTC. The chain recombines TRBV28 with TRBJ1-2, with D unclear. Germline loops: CDR1 MDHEN, CDR2 SYDVKM. Between the trimmed V and J ends, which lost 2 bases and 8 bases, there was a span of 9 bases. This CDR3 region has 12 residues.

V usage is TRBV25-1 and J usage is TRBJ2-1; D uncertain. CDR1 is MGHDK and CDR2 is SYGVNS in the germline V gene. This CDR3 contains 15 residues. V was trimmed by 8 bases and J by 3 bases, leaving 17 bases between them. CDR3 coding DNA: TGTGCCAGCCGATCCAACCCCGGCCTCTACAATGAGCAGTTCTTC. It codes for CASRSNPGLYNEQFF. The full variable domain, its missing parts supplied by reference TRBV25-1 and TRBJ2-1, is EADIYQTPRYLVIGTGKKITLECSQTMGHDKMYWYQQDPGMELHLIHYSYGVNSTEKGDLSSESTVSRIRTEHFPLTLESARPSHTSQYLCASRSNPGLYNEQFFGPGTRLTVL.

The chain has TRBV5-5 and TRBJ2-7; 8 nucleotides line up with TRBD1. The J segment lost 3 bases and the V segment lost 4 bases, leaving 3 bases of the junction unmatched. The CDR3 extends over 13 amino acids. In germline, CDR1 is SGHKS, CDR2 YYEKEE (reference sequence). The CDR3 reads CASSKTGDYEQYF. DNA for the CDR3: TGTGCCAGCAGCAAGACAGGGGACTACGAGCAGTACTTC.

The chain has TRBV7-9 and TRBJ2-7; D perhaps matches TRBD2 (5 bases). The CDR3 extends over 12 amino acids. CDR1 and CDR2 (germline): SEHNR, FQNEAQ (reference sequence). The germline V and J ends were trimmed by 6 bases and 6 bases, with 12 bases remaining between them. The CDR3, as DNA: TGTGCCAGCAGTCGGGGAGTCGGCGAGCAGTACTTC. This encodes CASSRGVGEQYF.

The chain uses TRBV11-2 and TRBJ2-3; no definite D call. V was clipped by 5 bases and J by 11 bases, with 11 bases between them. The CDR3 is 11 residues long. Germline CDR1 is SGHAT and CDR2 is FQNNGV. DNA of the CDR3: TGTGCCAGCAGCCCGTACCCAGAGCAGTATTTT. Protein product: CASSPYPEQYF.